This T cell receptor (beta chain) was recovered during a study of blood T cell repertoires in COVID-19. On the study more broadly: T cells, B-cell-depleted T cells, or PBMCs supplied cDNA or gDNA.

Generated by immunoSEQ multiplex PCR, the TCRdb table keeps only in-frame clones and is missing some. The profile shows 250,000 or so clones, 84% of them singletons. Unmatched junction bases numbered 4, after V lost 1 base and J lost 7 bases. The CDR3 is 15 residues long. Germline CDR1 MNHNS, CDR2 SASEGT. The genes are TRBV6-1 and TRBJ2-3, with 11 bases matching TRBD2. Sequencing used peripheral blood. The sequence was obtained from a man aged 50-59 years with acute or convalescent COVID-19. The CDR3 DNA reads TGTGCCAGCAGTGAAGTAGCGGGGGGGCAAAATACGCAGTATTTT. Its translation: CASSEVAGGQNTQYF.